This T cell receptor beta chain was sequenced during a study of human T cells and chemical hapten exposure. Study as a whole: All patients underwent weekly scalp dosing with diphenylcyclopropenone for the full roughly 22-week study. Study-wide findings and caveats: Those TCRs sitting above 1 in 1000 frequency stayed the same with DPC sensitization. PT1 expanded TCR numbers tracked positively with patch test score.

CDR1 is SGHTA, CDR2 FQGNSA, per germline. The ends were cut back, 4 bases at V and 8 bases at J, with 12 bases in the middle. CDR3 length equals 13 residues. This clonotype was seen many times. The antigen remains unidentified. TCRdb re-called the RACE reads through MiXCR, storing one row per CDR3 protein. The sample lists about 71,000 distinct CDR3 sequences; more than 9.5% were seen once. Sample time point: patch test 3, about 24 weeks after DPC sensitization. Treatment meaning: therapeutic diphenylcyclopropenone sensitization with weekly scalp DPC. Investigators collected blood before applying each patch test.

This receptor was obtained from a woman between 50 and 59 years old with alopecia areata. Some clones in this sample may be carry-over from other donors' samples. V and J are TRBV7-2 and TRBJ2-4; either TRBD1 or TRBD2 may supply D (5 bases each). The material sequenced was whole blood, taken in connection with sensitization to the hapten diphenylcyclopropenone (DPC). CDR3 nucleotide sequence: TGTGCCAGCAGCTCCGGGACCTCAGACATTCAGTACTTC. Protein: CASSSGTSDIQYF. The full variable domain, with the rest looked up from reference TRBV7-2 and TRBJ2-4, is GAGVSQSPSNKVTEKGKDVELRCDPISGHTALYWYRQSLGQGLEFLIYFQGNSAPDKSGLPSDRFSAERTGGSVSTLTIQRTQQEDSAVYLCASSSGTSDIQYFGAGTRLSVL.